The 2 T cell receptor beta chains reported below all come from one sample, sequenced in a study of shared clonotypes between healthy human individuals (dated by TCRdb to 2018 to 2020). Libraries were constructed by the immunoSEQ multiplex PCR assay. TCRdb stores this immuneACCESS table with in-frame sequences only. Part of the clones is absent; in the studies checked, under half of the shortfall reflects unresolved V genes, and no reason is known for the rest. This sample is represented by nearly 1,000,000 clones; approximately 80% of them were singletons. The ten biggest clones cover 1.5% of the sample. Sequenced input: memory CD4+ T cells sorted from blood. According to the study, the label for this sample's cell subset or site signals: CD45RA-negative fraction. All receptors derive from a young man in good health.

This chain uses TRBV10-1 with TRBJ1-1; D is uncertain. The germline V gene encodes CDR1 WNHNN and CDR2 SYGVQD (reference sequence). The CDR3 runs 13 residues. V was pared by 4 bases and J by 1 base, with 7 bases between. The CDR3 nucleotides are TGCGCCAGCAGTGGGGGATCGAACACTGAAGCTTTCTTT. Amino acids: CASSGGSNTEAFF.

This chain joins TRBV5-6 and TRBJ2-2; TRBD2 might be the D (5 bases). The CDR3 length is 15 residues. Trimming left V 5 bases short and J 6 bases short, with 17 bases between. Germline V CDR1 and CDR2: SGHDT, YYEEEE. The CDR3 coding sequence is TGTGCCAGCAGTCTCCTGCTCGAGGGTGCCGGGGAGCTGTTTTTT. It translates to CASSLLLEGAGELFF.